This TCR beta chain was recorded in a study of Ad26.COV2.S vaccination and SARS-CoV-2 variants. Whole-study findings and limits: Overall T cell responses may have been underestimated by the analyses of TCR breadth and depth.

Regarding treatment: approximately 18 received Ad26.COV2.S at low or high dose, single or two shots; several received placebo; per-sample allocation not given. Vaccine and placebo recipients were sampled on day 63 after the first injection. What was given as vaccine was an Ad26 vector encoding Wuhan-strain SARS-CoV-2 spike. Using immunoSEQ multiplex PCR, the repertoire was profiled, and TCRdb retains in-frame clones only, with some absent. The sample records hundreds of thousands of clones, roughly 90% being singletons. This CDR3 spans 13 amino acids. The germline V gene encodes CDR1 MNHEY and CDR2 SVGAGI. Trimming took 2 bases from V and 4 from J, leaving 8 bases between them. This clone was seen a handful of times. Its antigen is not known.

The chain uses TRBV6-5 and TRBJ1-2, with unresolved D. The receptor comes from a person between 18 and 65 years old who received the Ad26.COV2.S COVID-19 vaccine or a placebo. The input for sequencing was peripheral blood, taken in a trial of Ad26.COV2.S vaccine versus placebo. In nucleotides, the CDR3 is TGTGCCAGCAGTTACGGAGGGATCTATGGCTACACCTTC. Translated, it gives CASSYGGIYGYTF.